The present entry profiles one T cell receptor (beta chain) with its context. A single count supports this clone. Its specific antigen is unknown. No much larger clone exists at a distance of one base, and base qualities are not known. CDR3 length: 16 amino acids, cysteine to phenylalanine. Left in the record is the CDR3 DNA by itself, 48 bases read in frame from the first base. The junction carries 12 bases between V and J, which are trimmed by 2 bases and 0 bases respectively. Reading the germline V gene gives CDR1 SGHDT and CDR2 YYEEEE. Library preparation was by the immunoSEQ multiplex PCR assay. For the multiplex PCR, a mixture combining 60 forward primers for TCR Vbeta segments and 13 reverse primers for TCR Jbeta segments was used. The CDR3 region of rearranged TCR beta genes was amplified from genomic DNA with a multiplex PCR assay. On the Illumina HiSeq System, the amplified TCR beta libraries were sequenced as 87-base-pair reads. From the authors' description of their analysis: Across the 600 to 700 repertoires, a later analysis counted 78 million or so unique TCR beta chains, about 10 million of which were shared by at least two donors. Raw reads were error-corrected and collapsed into unique sequences by a nearest-neighbor algorithm in which closely related sequences were merged to remove PCR and sequencing errors. Alignment of CDR3 sequences to IMGT reference sequences was used to assign V, D and J gene segments. For a sequence to be retained, a match of at least six nucleotides was required to both a V gene segment and a J gene segment. Rearrangements were classified as productive when the CDR3 lacked stop codons and remained in frame with V and J, and all other rearrangements were classified as non-productive. Following IMGT convention, CDR3 was defined as the stretch from the second conserved V-encoded cysteine up to the conserved J-encoded phenylalanine. The earlier analysis of about 620 of the donors excluded sequences that lacked an unambiguous match to a single V gene segment. An earlier analysis of 500 to 700 of the donors classified V segments as functional when productive rearrangements were above 56.7% and as segregating when the standard deviation between donors was above 5%. To diagnose cytomegalovirus status from the catalog of TCR beta chain sequences, a statistical classification framework was built. In a later analysis, TCR nucleotide sequences were compared against IMGT/GENE-DB human TR gene sequences so that V and J genes could be assigned. In a later analysis, CDR3 sequences and most-parsimonious VDJ recombination scenarios were assigned using the TCRdist pipeline. A later analysis defined each TCR beta chain by its CDR3 amino acid sequence plus V-gene family, and excluded reads lacking a unique V-gene family. In a later analysis, 450 to 600 highly shared, low-generation-probability nucleotide sequences were removed to address suspected cross-contamination and a sequencing artifact. In a later analysis, a clonal expansion index for each public chain was calculated from normalized within-repertoire ranks of inferred template counts. In a later analysis, generation probabilities were computed using a VDJ recombination model fitted to out-of-frame rearrangements, and the results were checked against IGoR. A later analysis scored TCR-TCR, TCR-HLA and TCR-CMV co-occurrence with hypergeometric tests, applying a repertoire-size bias correction to TCR pairs. False discovery rates were estimated in a later analysis by permuting HLA or CMV assignments 20 times. A later analysis grouped co-occurring TCRs with DBSCAN, adding TCRdist sequence similarity when clustering within HLA-allele-positive subsets. For co-occurrence clustering, repertoires with fewer than 30,000 or more than 120,000 public chains were excluded, along with a handful of repertoires with anomalous nucleotide sharing. TCRdb provides this immuneACCESS table in a form limited to in-frame rearrangements. Some clones are lacking; in checked studies, under half of them reflect an unresolved V gene, and why the rest are absent is not known. D and trimming come from the DNA, and the V and J calls and clone size come from that table. This sample gives more than 110,000 clones in total; 77% of them show up just once. The ten largest clones take up less than 5% of the sample.

This entry belongs to a study of cytomegalovirus exposure and HLA in healthy donors (dated by TCRdb to the late 2010s). In the study overall: An earlier analysis of 550 to 700 of the donors reported 250 to 300 Gb of sequence data and around 110 million unique TCR beta sequences from about 179 million T cells. An early release that covered roughly 600 HLA-typed donors contained approximately 300 gigabases of sequencing data and some 87 million unique TCR sequences. Of the 300 to 500 genotyped donors, 75% to 85% were placed in the genetic ancestry cluster associated with self-reported Caucasian donors. The study was designed to test whether signatures of past pathogen exposure could be identified by cataloging public T cell receptors. The T cell repertoires of 666 subjects were profiled by immunosequencing and related to cytomegalovirus serostatus. A separate validation cohort of roughly 130 different subjects was used in addition to the roughly 670-subject first cohort. The study combined high-throughput TCR immunosequencing, statistical association of individual TCRs with disease status, and machine learning to predict cytomegalovirus infection status. A later analysis re-examined previously published TCR beta repertoires from about 700 donors and added high-resolution HLA genotyping to investigate patterns of TCR occurrence. Rather than using new phenotypic data, the later analysis identified candidate immune exposures from TCR beta sequences and from how often those sequences occurred across donors. To decide whether each TCR beta V gene segment behaved as functional or pseudogenic, an earlier analysis of approximately 600 of the donors relied on high-throughput TCR beta sequencing. Donor age, sex, ethnicity and CMV serostatus were collected together with the repertoire data. Genome-wide SNP genotypes for about three fifths of the roughly 670 donors were used in a later genetic analysis, which treated that subset as a discovery cohort. Every repertoire in the discovery cohort had been generated on one and the same sequencing platform. HLA typing included class I and class II loci at four-digit resolution. Typing coverage varied by locus: about 629-640 donors for A, B, C, DRB1 and DQB1; under 550 for DQA1; approximately 610 for DPA1; roughly 470 for DPB1. Four to six DR-DQ haplotypes were handled as single units for association and clustering, since linkage in the cohort was strong. Among several hundred genotyped donors of the cohort, an average of approximately 200,000 unique TCR beta nucleotide sequences was sequenced per donor, of which about 18% were non-productive. General findings and caveats noted by the study authors: A further reported finding was that TCR beta sequences accurately predicted the HLA-A and HLA-B alleles for most subjects in the first cohort. Several of the top co-occurrence clusters appeared to be linked to parvovirus B19, influenza, CMV and Epstein-Barr virus, according to a later analysis. A cluster of highly shared sequence variants was judged likely to be a technical artifact of the sequencing pipeline. When HLA alleles, especially DR and DQ, strongly co-occurred, TCR associations were difficult to assign to individual alleles. Specific HLA alleles were associated with around 18,000 TCR beta sequences at a false discovery rate of 0.05 in a later analysis. Because HLA typing was missing for some donors at each locus, association tests included only the typed subset. The only immune exposure information available for the cohort was CMV serostatus. According to the authors, the approach could potentially be generalized to other disease states and immunological phenotypes. According to a later analysis, most CMV-associated TCR beta chains appeared to be HLA-restricted, and the HLA associations seemed to be driven largely by CMV exposure. In a later genetic analysis, fewer N-insertions in productive TCRs were reported among donors in an Asian-associated ancestry cluster than the roughly 700-donor mean. In an earlier analysis of around 600 of the donors, most TCR beta V segments appeared in productive rearrangements about 87% or about 30% of the time, broadly matching IMGT annotations. Linkage disequilibrium might explain the correlated functional status among segregating V segments, but an unknown experimental factor could not be ruled out. Presence/absence analyses assumed roughly uniform sequencing depth across donors, an assumption that may not hold. In a later analysis, the rate of TCR association differed among HLA loci, with DRB1 alleles having the most associated TCRs and HLA-C alleles having the fewest. In vitro tests confirmed that three of the cytomegalovirus-associated TCR beta chains recognize cytomegalovirus antigens. Over 15 rarely observed V segments, including chromosome 9 orphons, were excluded from the earlier analysis of a few hundred of the donors because counts were too low. This cohort had only TCR beta chains sequenced, and the lack of alpha or paired-chain data limited which features could be detected. Some IMGT-functional V segments, including TRBV6-2 and TRBV6-3, could not be distinguished by the 87-base-pair reads and were therefore excluded. Compared with equally common non-associated chains, HLA-associated TCR beta chains in a later analysis were more clonally expanded and had lower generation probabilities. In both the original and validation cohorts, the classifier was reported to diagnose cytomegalovirus status with high specificity and sensitivity. In the study, some 160 TCR beta chains were listed as associated with cytomegalovirus. Most TCR sequences were seen in very few donors, while some public TCRs were found in many individuals. V-gene and J-gene trimming of TCR beta chains was associated with a missense DCLRE1C variant in a later genetic analysis, and the association was replicated in an independent cohort.

The cohort consisted of 600 to 700 healthy bone marrow donors. At the time of sampling, every cohort member was nominally healthy, though immune exposures that went unrecorded were likely present. The donor tested CMV seronegative and was one of the 352 seronegative cohort members. Each donor provided a peripheral blood sample, and peripheral blood mononuclear cells were used for TCR beta sequencing. The Qiagen DNeasy Blood Extraction Kit was used to extract genomic DNA from the blood cell samples. The sequence was collected from a male donor in good health and CMV-seronegative. The V and J genes are TRBV5-6 and TRBJ1-3; the D gene remains uncertain. Sequencing input: PBMCs. The CDR3 region has the sequence CASSFRRQLSGNTIYF. The DNA reads as follows: TGTGCCAGCAGCTTCCGGAGGCAGCTCTCTGGAAACACCATATATTTT.